These T cell receptor beta chains were read from a single sample in a study of blood T cells in healthy people across ages. Using its own MiXCR run on the 5' RACE reads, TCRdb lists one record per CDR3 protein. The table has about 1.4 million distinct CDR3 sequences, 59% seen once. Material for sequencing was blood. The source of these receptors is a man between 18 and 35 years old in good health. CDR3s include the opening cysteine and the closing phenylalanine or tryptophan. A D gene is named only where the DNA matches it firmly. Clone size is not always given. Where it is, it says once, few, many or a class for expanded clones.

TRBV4-2,NA,NA,TRBJ2-7,TGTGCCAGTAGCCCAATCTCGCGGAACGAGCAGTACTTC,CASSPISRNEQYF
TRBV29-1,few,NA,TRBJ2-5,TGCAGCGTTGTAGGGCTAAAAGAGACCCAGTACTTC,CSVVGLKETQYF
TRBV9,few,NA,TRBJ2-1,TGTGCCAGCAGCGTAGCGTGGCAGCCCAATGAGCAGTTCTTC,CASSVAWQPNEQFF
TRBV20-1,NA,TRBD1,TRBJ2-1,TGCAGTGCTAGAGCACAGGGGGATATCAATGAGCAGTTCTTC,CSARAQGDINEQFF
TRBV25-1,NA,NA,TRBJ2-6,TGTGCCAGCAGGTTTTCCGGGGCCAACGTCCTGACTTTC,CASRFSGANVLTF
TRBV7-9,NA,TRBD1,TRBJ2-5,TGTGCCAGCAGCTTCTCGACAGGGGGCAGGGAGACCCAGTACTTC,CASSFSTGGRETQYF
TRBV4-1,NA,TRBD1,TRBJ2-7,TGCGCCAGCAGCTTCCGGGACAGGGGGTTCTACGAGCAGTACTTC,CASSFRDRGFYEQYF
TRBV30,few,NA,TRBJ2-3,TGTGCCCACAAGGTGGGCAGGGGCACAGATACGCAGTATTTT,CAHKVGRGTDTQYF
TRBV4-3,NA,TRBD1,TRBJ2-1,TGCGCCAGCAGCCACCGACAGGGGGCAAATGAGCAGTTCTTC,CASSHRQGANEQFF
TRBV24-1,NA,TRBD2,TRBJ2-1,TGTGCCACCAGTGATTTAAGCGGGAACAACAATGAGCAGTTCTTC,CATSDLSGNNNEQFF
TRBV27,NA,NA,TRBJ2-7,TGTGCCAGCAGTTTATCCGGCAGCGCTACCCCCTACGAGCAGTACTTC,CASSLSGSATPYEQYF
TRBV6-2/TRBV6-3,NA,TRBD1,TRBJ2-6,TGTGCCAGCAGCTCCCAGGGGGTCAGGGTCTCTTTTGGGGCCAACGTCCTGACTTTC,CASSSQGVRVSFGANVLTF
TRBV27,NA,NA,TRBJ2-3,TGTGCCAGCACCAGCCTAAGGGATACGCAGTATTTT,CASTSLRDTQYF
TRBV20-1,once,TRBD1,TRBJ2-5,TGCAGTGCTCCACGGGACAGACCTGAAGCGACCCAGTACTTC,CSAPRDRPEATQYF
TRBV25-1,few,NA,TRBJ1-1,TGTGCCAGCAGTGAATTGGGGCGTGGAGCTTTCTTT,CASSELGRGAFF
TRBV12-5,NA,NA,TRBJ2-1,TGTGCTAGTGGTTTGGGGTACAGCTCCTACAATGAGCAGTTCTTC,CASGLGYSSYNEQFF
TRBV29-1,NA,TRBD1,TRBJ2-7,TGCAGCGTTGAAGATCGGGCATGGACAGGGGACGAGCAGTACTTC,CSVEDRAWTGDEQYF
TRBV13,NA,NA,TRBJ2-4,TGTGCCAGCAGCGGGAAGGGGGGATCGGGCAATGAGCAGTACTTC,CASSGKGGSGNEQYF
TRBV13,few,NA,TRBJ2-7,TGTGCCAGCAGCTTGGGGGGACAGACGAGATACGAGCAGTACTTC,CASSLGGQTRYEQYF
TRBV7-6,NA,NA,TRBJ2-3,TGTGCCAGCAGCCCCGCCTCGACAGTCCGCACAGATACGCAGTATTTT,CASSPASTVRTDTQYF
TRBV20-1,once,TRBD1,TRBJ1-5,TGCAGTGCTAGAGATCAGACAGGGCCACAATTCAATCAGCCCCAGCATTTT,CSARDQTGPQFNQPQHF
TRBV20-1,NA,NA,TRBJ1-6,TGCAGTGCTAGAGACCACCTTGGGTCACCCCTCCACTTT,CSARDHLGSPLHF
TRBV4-2,NA,NA,TRBJ2-3,TGTGCCAGCAGCCAAGAAACGCGGGCAGATACGCAGTATTTT,CASSQETRADTQYF
TRBV6-1,NA,NA,TRBJ2-6,TGTGCCAGCATCCTGACAGTAAACTCTGGGGCCAACGTCCTGACTTTC,CASILTVNSGANVLTF
TRBV3-1,NA,NA,TRBJ1-4,TGTGCCAGCAGCCGGGAGCTGCCGGGGACTTATGAAAAACTGTTTTTT,CASSRELPGTYEKLFF
TRBV5-6,NA,NA,TRBJ2-5,TGTGCCAGCAGCTTGTGGACGTGGGGCCAAGAGACCCAGTACTTC,CASSLWTWGQETQYF
TRBV5-1,NA,TRBD1,TRBJ2-3,TGCGCCAGCAGCGTCTTAGGGACAGCTAGCACAGATACGCAGTATTTT,CASSVLGTASTDTQYF
TRBV6-5,once,TRBD1,TRBJ1-5,TGTGCCAGCAGTTGGGACAGCTACCAGCCCCAGCATTTT,CASSWDSYQPQHF
TRBV29-1,NA,NA,TRBJ2-5,TGCAGCGTTGAAGGCCAGATGGAGACCCAGTACTTC,CSVEGQMETQYF
TRBV29-1,few,TRBD1,TRBJ2-7,TGCAGCGTTGAAGCAGGGACAGGGGGATACGAGCAGTACTTC,CSVEAGTGGYEQYF
TRBV20-1,NA,TRBD2,TRBJ2-7,TGCAGTGCTGCCGGGACTAGCGGGGCCTACGAGCAGTACTTC,CSAAGTSGAYEQYF